This TCR beta chain was recovered during a study of T cells in Graves' hyperthyroidism and ophthalmopathy (dated by TCRdb to the late 2010s). Regarding the research as a whole: Peripheral blood was collected at initial diagnosis, before any treatment. To identify TCR V-J signatures that set the groups apart, the researchers used a discovery cohort of 95 to 100 patients, made up of 40 to 45 with Graves' ophthalmopathy and approximately 57 with stable Graves' hyperthyroidism. Whether ophthalmopathy could be predicted prospectively was tested in an independent validation cohort made up of under 20 hyperthyroidism patients plus 17 patients who later progressed to ophthalmopathy. For training and testing, the approximately 92 patients in the discovery cohort were randomly divided in a 7:3 ratio. In about 6 Graves' hyperthyroidism patients, the study also compared T-cell repertoires from thyroid tissue with T-cell repertoires from blood. Following sampling, methimazole starting at 30 mg daily was given to hyperthyroidism patients, and high-dose intravenous methylprednisolone was given to ophthalmopathy patients. The paper describes TCR Vbeta CDR3 sequencing of 120 to 150 peripheral blood samples, made up of 43 ophthalmopathy patients, roughly 80 hyperthyroidism patients and some 17 progressor patients.

To note about this clonotype: The specificity of this receptor is unknown. There are no base qualities to consult, and no much larger clone falls within one base.

The TCR beta CDR3 regions were amplified from RNA transcripts. The first round of RT-PCR for the TCR CDR3 was performed with the HTBI primer set and the Qiagen OneStep RT-PCR kit. A second multiplex PCR round built the libraries, followed by size selection and purification. Sequencing of the libraries was done on an Illumina HiSeq2000 using paired-end 100 bp reads. The study's processing was this. SOAPnuke was used to process the raw data, throwing out any read that contained adapters or uncalled bases, had a mean Phred below 15, or lacked an exact constant-primer or identifier match. High-quality paired reads were merged using COPE v1.2.5, and each unique nucleotide sequence was defined as a clonotype. MiTCR v1.1 was used to align the clonotypes against IMGT TRBV, TRBD and TRBJ reference segments. Only V-J combinations with frequency above 0.0001, covering 99% to 99.2% of repertoires, were analysed. A TCS score was defined as the ratio of F50 (clonal expansion) to E x V (chaos), with BLOSUM62-based TCRdist applied between CDR3 peptides within each V-J. Welch's t-statistics and random forest reduced fewer than 550 V-J features to about 12, which were used in a naive Bayes classifier (R e1071). Starting from the raw public reads, TCRdb applied fastp trimming at Q25, assembled clones with MiXCR and retained in-frame beta chains. Rows merge per CDR3 protein into single entries with the most common DNA and genes. The V and J calls shown here were made by TCRdb, not taken from the authors' results. This sample comprises about 270,000 distinct CDR3 sequences, 22% of them detected only once. The ten largest make up about 60% of the sample.

The CDR3 holds 12 amino acids from the cysteine to the phenylalanine. The sequence is cut down to CDR3 DNA, 36 bases in frame from base 1. Based on the germline V gene (reference sequence), the CDR1 and CDR2 sequences are WNHNN and SYGVQD. Between the V and J ends, shortened by 2 bases and 11 bases respectively, the junction contains 10 bases. Ophthalmopathy patients had moderately to severely active disease, Clinical Activity Score of at least 3, NOSPECS grade of at least 4, and duration under 3 months. Patients with uncontrolled infections, other autoimmune diseases, pregnancy or lactation were excluded. Diagnoses were established on the basis of clinical symptoms, serum thyroxine and TRAb, thyroid ultrasound, and orbital computed tomography. PBMCs were separated from roughly 10 ml of fresh peripheral blood using Ficoll-Paque density gradient centrifugation. Trizol reagent was used to extract total RNA, and RNA quality was then checked on an Agilent 2100 Bioanalyzer.

Results and caveats for the whole study, not just this receptor: During validation, the model predicted progression to ophthalmopathy a median of approximately 6 months ahead of onset, with approximately 70% sensitivity and roughly 72% specificity. Sample size was not statistically predetermined, and blinding of investigators to group allocation was not performed. Ophthalmopathy was separated from stable hyperthyroidism by a 13 V-J signature model, with just over 85% sensitivity and approximately 84% specificity obtained in cross-validation and 80%/75% obtained in testing. Most expanded thyroid clonotypes (frequency above 0.001) were also detected in blood, suggesting blood repertoires may reflect thyroid immune responses.

The sequencing input was blood. The sequence links TRBV10-1 to TRBJ2-1; the D gene remains uncertain. This sequence was found in a young man with Graves' ophthalmopathy. CDR3 protein: CASSEGPAKQFF. The DNA reads TGCGCCAGCAGTGAGGGTCCAGCCAAGCAGTTCTTC.